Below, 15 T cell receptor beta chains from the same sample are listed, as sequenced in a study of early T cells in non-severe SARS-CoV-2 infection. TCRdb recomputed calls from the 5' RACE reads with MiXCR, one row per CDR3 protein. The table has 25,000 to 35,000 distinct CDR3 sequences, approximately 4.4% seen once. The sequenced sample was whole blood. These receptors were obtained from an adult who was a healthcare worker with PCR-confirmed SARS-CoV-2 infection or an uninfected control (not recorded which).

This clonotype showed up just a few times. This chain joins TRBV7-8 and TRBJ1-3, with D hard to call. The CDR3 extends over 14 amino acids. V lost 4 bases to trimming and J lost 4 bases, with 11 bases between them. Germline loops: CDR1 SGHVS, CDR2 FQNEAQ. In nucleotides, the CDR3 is TGTGCCAGCAGCTCACGATCTAACGGAAACACCATATATTTT. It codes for CASSSRSNGNTIYF. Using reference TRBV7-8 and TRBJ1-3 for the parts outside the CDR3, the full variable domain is GAGVSQSPRYKVAKRGQDVALRCDPISGHVSLFWYQQALGQGPEFLTYFQNEAQLDKSGLPSDRFFAERPEGSVSTLKIQRTQQEDSAVYLCASSSRSNGNTIYFGEGSWLTVV.

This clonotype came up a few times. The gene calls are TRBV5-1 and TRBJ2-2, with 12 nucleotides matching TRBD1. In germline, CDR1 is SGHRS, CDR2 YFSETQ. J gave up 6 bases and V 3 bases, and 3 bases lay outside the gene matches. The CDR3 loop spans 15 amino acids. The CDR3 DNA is TGCGCCAGCAGCTGGGGACAGGGGGCGCCCGGGGAGCTGTTTTTT. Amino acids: CASSWGQGAPGELFF.

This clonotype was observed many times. This CDR3 is CASSLGLAGYNEQFF. CDR3 bases: TGTGCCAGCAGCTTAGGACTAGCGGGTTACAATGAGCAGTTCTTC. The chain recombines TRBV7-2 with TRBJ2-1; 10 nucleotides agree with TRBD2. Germline V lookup: CDR1 SGHTA, CDR2 FQGNSA. J was trimmed by 4 bases and V by 1 base; bases with no gene match: 1. The CDR3 runs to 15 residues.

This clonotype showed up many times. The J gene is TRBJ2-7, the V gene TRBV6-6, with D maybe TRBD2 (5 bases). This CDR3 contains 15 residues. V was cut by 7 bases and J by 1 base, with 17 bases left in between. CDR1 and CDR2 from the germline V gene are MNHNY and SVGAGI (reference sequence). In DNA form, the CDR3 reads TGTGCCAGCACAAAAGGCCGGGGAAAGTCCTACGAGCAGTACTTC. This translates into CASTKGRGKSYEQYF.

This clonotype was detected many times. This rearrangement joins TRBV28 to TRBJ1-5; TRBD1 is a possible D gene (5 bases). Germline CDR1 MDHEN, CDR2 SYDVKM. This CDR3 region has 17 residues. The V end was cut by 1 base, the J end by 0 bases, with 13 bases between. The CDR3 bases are TGTGCCAGCAGTTTATCCGGGGCTCAATATAGCAATCAGCCCCAGCATTTT. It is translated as CASSLSGAQYSNQPQHF.

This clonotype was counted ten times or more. Here the CDR3 reads CASSAGGGVNTEAFF. The CDR3 coding sequence is TGTGCCAGCAGCGCAGGGGGCGGCGTGAACACTGAAGCTTTCTTT. The J gene is TRBJ1-1, the V gene TRBV9, with 8 bases fitting TRBD1. Germline CDR1 and CDR2: SGDLS and YYNGEE. The CDR3 spans 15 residues. With V trimmed by 3 bases and J by 0 bases, 4 bases remained unmatched. Full variable domain (remainder filled in from reference TRBV9 and TRBJ1-1): DSGVTQTPKHLITATGQRVTLRCSPRSGDLSVYWYQQSLDQGLQFLIQYYNGEERAKGNILERFSAQQFPDLHSELNLSSLELGDSALYFCASSAGGGVNTEAFFGQGTRLTVV.

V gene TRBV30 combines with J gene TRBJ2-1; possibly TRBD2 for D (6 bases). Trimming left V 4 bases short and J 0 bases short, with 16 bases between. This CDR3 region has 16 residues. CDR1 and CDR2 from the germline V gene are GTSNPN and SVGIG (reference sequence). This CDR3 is CAWTRAGYSSYNEQFF. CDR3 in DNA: TGTGCCTGGACCAGAGCGGGCTACAGCTCCTACAATGAGCAGTTCTTC.

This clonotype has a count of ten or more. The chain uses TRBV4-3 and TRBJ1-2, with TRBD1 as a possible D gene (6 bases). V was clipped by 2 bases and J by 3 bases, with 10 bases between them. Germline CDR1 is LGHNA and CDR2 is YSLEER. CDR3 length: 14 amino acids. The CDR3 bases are TGCGCCAGCAGCCAAAACAGGGAAGACTATGGCTACACCTTC. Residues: CASSQNREDYGYTF.

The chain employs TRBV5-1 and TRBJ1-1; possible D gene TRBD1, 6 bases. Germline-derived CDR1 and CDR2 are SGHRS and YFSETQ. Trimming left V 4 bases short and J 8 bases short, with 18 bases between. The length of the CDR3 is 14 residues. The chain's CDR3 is CASSRRSDSQEAFF. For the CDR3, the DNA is TGCGCCAGCAGCCGACGTTCGGACAGTCAAGAAGCTTTCTTT.

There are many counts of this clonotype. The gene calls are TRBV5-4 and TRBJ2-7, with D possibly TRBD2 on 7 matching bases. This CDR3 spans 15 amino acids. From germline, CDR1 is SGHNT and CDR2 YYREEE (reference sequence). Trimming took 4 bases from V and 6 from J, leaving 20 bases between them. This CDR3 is CASSPQGRGAAEQYF. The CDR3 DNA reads TGTGCCAGCAGCCCGCAGGGGAGGGGGGCCGCCGAGCAGTACTTC.

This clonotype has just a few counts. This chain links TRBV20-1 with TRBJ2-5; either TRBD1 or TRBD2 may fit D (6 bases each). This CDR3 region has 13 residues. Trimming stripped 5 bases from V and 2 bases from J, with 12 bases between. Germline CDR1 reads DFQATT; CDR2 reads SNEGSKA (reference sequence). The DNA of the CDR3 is TGCAGTGCTCTGGGGGCGGGGCAAGAGACCCAGTACTTC. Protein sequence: CSALGAGQETQYF.

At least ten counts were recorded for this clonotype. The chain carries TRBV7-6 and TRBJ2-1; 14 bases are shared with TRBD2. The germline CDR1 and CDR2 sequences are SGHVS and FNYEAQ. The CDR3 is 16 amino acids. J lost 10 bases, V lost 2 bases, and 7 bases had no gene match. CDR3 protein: CASSLQGLAGGDEQFF. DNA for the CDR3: TGTGCCAGCAGCTTACAAGGACTAGCGGGGGGCGACGAGCAGTTCTTC.

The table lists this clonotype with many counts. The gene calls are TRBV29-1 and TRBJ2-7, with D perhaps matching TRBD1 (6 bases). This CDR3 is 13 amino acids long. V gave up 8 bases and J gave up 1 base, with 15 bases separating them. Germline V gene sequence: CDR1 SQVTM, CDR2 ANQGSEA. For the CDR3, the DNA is TGCAGCATACGCGACAGGCAGTCCTACGAGCAGTACTTC. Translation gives CSIRDRQSYEQYF.

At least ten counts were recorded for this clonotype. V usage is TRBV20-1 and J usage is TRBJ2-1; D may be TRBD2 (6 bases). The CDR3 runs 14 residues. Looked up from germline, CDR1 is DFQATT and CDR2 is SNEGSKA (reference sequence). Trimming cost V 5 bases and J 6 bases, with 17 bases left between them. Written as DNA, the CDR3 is TGCAGTGCTGGCTGGGACTCGAAGTCCAATGAGCAGTTCTTC. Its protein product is CSAGWDSKSNEQFF.

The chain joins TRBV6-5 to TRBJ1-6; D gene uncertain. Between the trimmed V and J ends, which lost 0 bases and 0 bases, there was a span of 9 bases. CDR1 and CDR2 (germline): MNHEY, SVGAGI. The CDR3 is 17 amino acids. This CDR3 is CASSYSFTPSYNSPLHF. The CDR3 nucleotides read TGTGCCAGCAGTTACTCGTTTACGCCCTCCTATAATTCACCCCTCCACTTT.